A selection of T cell receptor beta chains follows, all from one sample in a study of blood T cell repertoires in COVID-19. Clones were read by immunoSEQ multiplex PCR, and TCRdb kept only the in-frame ones, dropping some. The sample has around 200,000 clones, roughly four fifths seen once. The sample taken for sequencing was peripheral blood. Receptor source: a man in his fifties or sixties with active or convalescent COVID-19. Each CDR3 is given with its conserved first and last residue. Each record gives: J gene, clone size, V gene, D gene, CDR3 DNA, CDR3 protein. A D gene is named only where the DNA matches it firmly. Only part of the rows carry a size: once, few, many, or a class if the clone is expanded.

>TRBJ1-6|-|TRBV3-1/TRBV3-2|-
TGTGCCAGCAGCCAAGGGCCAGGCGGGAATTCACCCCTCCACTTT
CASSQGPGGNSPLHF
>TRBJ1-6|-|TRBV6-1|TRBD1
TGTGCCAGCAGTGACGGGACAGCCCGTTTCCCCCTCCACTTT
CASSDGTARFPLHF
>TRBJ2-1|-|TRBV29-1|-
TGCAGCGTAGGTACAGGGAAATCGGGCAATGAGCAGTTCTTC
CSVGTGKSGNEQFF
>TRBJ1-2|-|TRBV27|TRBD1
TGTGCCAGCAGTCAAACGGGGACAGCTAACTATGGCTACACCTTC
CASSQTGTANYGYTF
>TRBJ2-2|-|TRBV19|-
TGTGCCAGTAGTATCCCCCTGGGGGCAGGCCACACCGGGGAGCTGTTTTTT
CASSIPLGAGHTGELFF
>TRBJ2-2|once|TRBV19|-
TGTGCCAGTAGTATGGGAACGGGATTTAACACCGGGGAGCTGTTTTTT
CASSMGTGFNTGELFF
>TRBJ1-4|-|TRBV29-1|TRBD1
TGCAGCCCCCCGGGACAGCAAAATGAAAAACTGTTTTTT
CSPPGQQNEKLFF
>TRBJ2-7|once|TRBV5-5|TRBD2
TGTGCCAGCTGGGGGGGTACCTACGAGCAGTACTTC
CASWGGTYEQYF
>TRBJ1-1|-|TRBV2|-
TGTGCCAGCAGTGAAACAGGGCAGTCAATGATGAACACTGAAGCTTTCTTT
CASSETGQSMMNTEAFF
>TRBJ1-6|-|TRBV6-1|TRBD1
TGTGCCAGCAGTGAGGGACAGCCCAACCCCGTAAGAGCCCTCCACTTT
CASSEGQPNPVRALHF
>TRBJ2-7|-|TRBV30|TRBD2
TGTGCCTGGAGTGTCCTTCCGCGGGGGGCCTACGAGCAGTACTTC
CAWSVLPRGAYEQYF
>TRBJ2-2|-|TRBV9|TRBD1
TGTGCCAGCAGCGTAGATCTGGGACAGCAGAACACCGGGGAGCTGTTTTTT
CASSVDLGQQNTGELFF
>TRBJ1-1|once|TRBV10-2|TRBD1
TGCGCCAGCAACCCGACAGGGCGAAACACTGAAGCTTTCTTT
CASNPTGRNTEAFF
>TRBJ1-6|-|TRBV10-3|-
TGTGCCATCAGTGACCAAGCAGGTCCTAATTCACCCCTCCACTTT
CAISDQAGPNSPLHF
>TRBJ2-1|-|TRBV7-2|TRBD2
TGTGCCAGCAGCCTTACTCTAGCGGGGGTCAATGAGCAGTTCTTC
CASSLTLAGVNEQFF
>TRBJ1-2|-|TRBV30|-
TGTGCCTGGAGTACCCGAACAGGTTCCTATGGCTACACCTTC
CAWSTRTGSYGYTF
>TRBJ2-1|-|TRBV5-1|TRBD2
TGCGCCAGCGCCGCACTAGCGGGGGGCCGGGATGAGCAGTTCTTC
CASAALAGGRDEQFF
>TRBJ2-6|-|TRBV28|-
TGTGCCAGCAGTCCCCCGGGACACCCCGCCGCGCGGGCCAACGTCCTGACTTTC
CASSPPGHPAARANVLTF
>TRBJ2-2|few|TRBV25-1|-
TGTGCCAGCAGGGGACAAATGAACACCGGGGAGCTGTTTTTT
CASRGQMNTGELFF
>TRBJ1-2|-|TRBV19|-
TGTGCCAGTAGTGTCGACAGGACACTTTATGGCTACACCTTC
CASSVDRTLYGYTF
>TRBJ1-6|-|TRBV27|TRBD1
TGTGCCAGCACCCGGGACAGGGCGGGTTCACCCCTCCACTTT
CASTRDRAGSPLHF
>TRBJ1-2|-|TRBV5-1|TRBD1
TGCGCCAGCAGCTCAGGACAGGGTGTCGGCTACACCTTC
CASSSGQGVGYTF
>TRBJ1-1|-|TRBV12-5|-
TGTGCTAGTGGTTTGATACTAGGCCAGGGAGGGCTCGAAGCTTTCTTT
CASGLILGQGGLEAFF
>TRBJ1-5|-|TRBV24-1|-
TGTGCCACCAGTGACGCGGCCGGGGGCAATCAGCCCCAGCATTTT
CATSDAAGGNQPQHF
>TRBJ1-2|few|TRBV29-1|TRBD1
TGCAGCGTTCTAGGACAGGGTTTTGTAGAAGGCTACACCTTC
CSVLGQGFVEGYTF
>TRBJ2-3|few|TRBV28|TRBD2
TGTGCCAGCAGTCGGGACTACGCAGATACGCAGTATTTT
CASSRDYADTQYF
>TRBJ1-4|once|TRBV24-1|-
TGTGCCACCCTACGAGCGGCCGGTTACGGAAAACTGTTTTTT
CATLRAAGYGKLFF
>TRBJ1-3|-|TRBV28|-
TGTGCCAGCAGTTTCGCAGGGTCCTCGTTTTCTGGAAACACCATATATTTT
CASSFAGSSFSGNTIYF
>TRBJ1-6|-|TRBV6-2/TRBV6-3|-
TGTGCCAGCAGTTCCGGGACACCCTATTCACCCCTCCACTTT
CASSSGTPYSPLHF
>TRBJ2-3|-|TRBV5-1|-
TGCGCCAGCAGCCGCACGGACTGGGTGCGGGATACGCAGTATTTT
CASSRTDWVRDTQYF
>TRBJ2-7|-|TRBV5-1|-
TGCGCCAGCAGCTTCCAGGCCAGGTCCTACGAGCAGTACTTC
CASSFQARSYEQYF
>TRBJ1-2|-|TRBV11-3|-
TGTGCCAGCAGCCAAACGGGGGGCAGGGGCTACACCTTC
CASSQTGGRGYTF
>TRBJ2-5|-|TRBV7-9|TRBD2
TGTGCCAGCAGCGAGGGACTAGCGGGGGAGTCCCTCGGGGAGACCCAGTACTTC
CASSEGLAGESLGETQYF
>TRBJ1-4|-|TRBV7-9|TRBD1
TGTGCCAGCAGCAACCGGGACAGGGCGGGAGAAAAACTGTTTTTT
CASSNRDRAGEKLFF
>TRBJ2-3|-|TRBV7-6|-
TGTGCCAGCAGCTTAGCGCACGGGTTTGATACGCAGTATTTT
CASSLAHGFDTQYF
>TRBJ2-7|-|TRBV19|-
TGTGCCAGTAGCCGGACCGGCGGGACCTACGAGCAGTACTTC
CASSRTGGTYEQYF
>TRBJ1-1|-|TRBV30|-
TGTGCCTGGAGTGTACGACAGGTGCTCTCTGAAGCTTTCTTT
CAWSVRQVLSEAFF
>TRBJ1-5|-|TRBV5-8|-
TGTGCCAGCAGCTTCGGGGGGGCCGGTCAGCCCCAGCATTTT
CASSFGGAGQPQHF
>TRBJ2-3|-|TRBV7-6|TRBD2
TGTGCCAGCAGCCGAGCGGGGGGGTATACAGATACGCAGTATTTT
CASSRAGGYTDTQYF
>TRBJ1-3|-|TRBV19|-
TGTGCCAGTTCCGACTCTCGCTCTGGAAACACCATATATTTT
CASSDSRSGNTIYF
>TRBJ2-7|-|TRBV11-2|TRBD1
TGTGCCAGCAGCACCGGGACAGCCCCCTACGAGCAGTACTTC
CASSTGTAPYEQYF
>TRBJ1-2|-|TRBV9|TRBD1
TGTGCCAGCAGCGTCTCGGGACAGGGGGTCTATGGCTACACCTTC
CASSVSGQGVYGYTF
>TRBJ2-2|-|TRBV5-1|TRBD1
TGCGCCAGCAGCTCGACAGGGGCCCGAGGGGAGCTGTTTTTT
CASSSTGARGELFF
>TRBJ2-2|-|TRBV12-5|-
TGTGCTAGTGGTTTCCAGGTATCCGGGGAGCTGTTTTTT
CASGFQVSGELFF
>TRBJ1-1|-|TRBV5-4|-
TGTGCCAGCAGCTTGGTTAAGGGGCAAAACACTGAAGCTTTCTTT
CASSLVKGQNTEAFF
>TRBJ1-2|-|TRBV5-1|TRBD1
TGCGCCAGCAGCTTGGAGGGGGCTGGTGGCTACACCTTC
CASSLEGAGGYTF
>TRBJ2-1|-|TRBV27|TRBD2
TGTGCCAGCAGTACAGCGGGGGGAAGCTACAATGAGCAGTTCTTC
CASSTAGGSYNEQFF
>TRBJ2-7|-|TRBV7-8|-
TGTGCCAGCAGCTTAGGGACTCCGAGCTCCTACGAGCAGTACTTC
CASSLGTPSSYEQYF
>TRBJ1-5|many|TRBV19|TRBD1
TGTGCCAGTAGTAGGGTCCCCGGACAGGGAGGCAATCAGCCCCAGCATTTT
CASSRVPGQGGNQPQHF
>TRBJ1-1|-|TRBV4-3|TRBD1
TGCGCCAGCAGCCAAGTAGGGACAGGGCGGACTGAAGCTTTCTTT
CASSQVGTGRTEAFF
>TRBJ2-1|-|TRBV30|-
TGTGCCTGGAGTGTATCTTCCAGGCTCAATGAGCAGTTCTTC
CAWSVSSRLNEQFF
>TRBJ2-7|-|TRBV7-4|TRBD1
TGTGCCAGCAGCTTAGGCGGAACAGGGGGCTTCATCTACGAGCAGTACTTC
CASSLGGTGGFIYEQYF
>TRBJ1-1|-|TRBV6-2/TRBV6-3|-
TGTGCCAGCAGTCCACAGGGTCCCATGAACACTGAAGCTTTCTTT
CASSPQGPMNTEAFF
>TRBJ2-2|-|TRBV7-2|TRBD2
TGTGCCAGCAGCCCCAGACTAGCGGGGACGAACACCGGGGAGCTGTTTTTT
CASSPRLAGTNTGELFF
>TRBJ2-5|-|TRBV5-4|TRBD2
TGTGCCAGCACGGTAGCGGGGAGACAACAAGAGACCCAGTACTTC
CASTVAGRQQETQYF
>TRBJ1-2|-|TRBV6-6|TRBD1
TGTGCCAGCAGCCCTCAGACAGGGAGAGGCTACACCTTC
CASSPQTGRGYTF
>TRBJ1-2|-|TRBV4-2|-
TGTGCCAGCAGCCAATCCAGGTTTGGTGGCTATGGCTACACCTTC
CASSQSRFGGYGYTF
>TRBJ2-1|-|TRBV12-3/TRBV12-4|-
TGTGCCAGCAGACCGGGACTGAACAATGAGCAGTTCTTC
CASRPGLNNEQFF
>TRBJ1-3|few|TRBV28|-
TGTGCCAGCCTAACCGGGACTGGAAACACCATATATTTT
CASLTGTGNTIYF